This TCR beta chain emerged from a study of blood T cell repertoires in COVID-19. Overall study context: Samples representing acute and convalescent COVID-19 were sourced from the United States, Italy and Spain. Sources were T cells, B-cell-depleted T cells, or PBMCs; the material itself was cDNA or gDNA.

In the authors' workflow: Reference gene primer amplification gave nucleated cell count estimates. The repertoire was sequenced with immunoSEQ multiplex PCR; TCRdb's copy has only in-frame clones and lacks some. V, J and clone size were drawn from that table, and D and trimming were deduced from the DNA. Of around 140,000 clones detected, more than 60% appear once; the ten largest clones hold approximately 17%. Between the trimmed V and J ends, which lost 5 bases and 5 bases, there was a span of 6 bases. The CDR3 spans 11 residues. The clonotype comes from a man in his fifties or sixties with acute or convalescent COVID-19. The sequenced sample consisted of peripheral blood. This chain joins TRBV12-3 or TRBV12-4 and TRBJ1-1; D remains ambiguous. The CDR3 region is CASSPLTEAFF. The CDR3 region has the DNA TGTGCCAGCAGTCCACTAACTGAAGCTTTCTTT.